Below are 26 T cell receptor beta chains sequenced from a single sample in a study of T cell changes during pregnancy in multiple sclerosis. Profiled with immunoSEQ multiplex PCR; TCRdb holds only in-frame clones, not every one. The sample lists approximately 71,000 clones; roughly 92% were seen once. Source: peripheral blood, taken in the second trimester of pregnancy. The receptors were gathered from a female donor with multiple sclerosis, enrolled in a pregnancy study.

The V call is TRBV5-6, the J call TRBJ1-2; a possible D gene is TRBD1 (5 bases). CDR1 SGHDT and CDR2 YYEEEE come from the germline V gene. There are 16 residues in the CDR3. V shed 2 bases and J shed 7 bases, with 21 bases lying between them. In DNA form, the CDR3 reads TGTGCCAGCAGCTTAAGGCAGGGAAGCACATCGGGTGGCTACACCTTC. Translating gives CASSLRQGSTSGGYTF.

The chain has TRBV6-5 and TRBJ1-1, with D uncertain. CDR1 and CDR2 from the germline V gene are MNHEY and SVGAGI. V lost 6 bases and J lost 0, with 8 bases in between. The CDR3 has 13 residues. CDR3 DNA sequence: TGTGCCAGCAGCCGTCAGGTGAACACTGAAGCTTTCTTT. This translates into CASSRQVNTEAFF.

Of note for this clone: Compared with germline, one end of the junction differs, possibly owing to a read error. The chain carries TRBV11-1 and TRBJ2-1, with D tentatively TRBD1 (6 bases). Germline V gene data show CDR1 as SGHAT and CDR2 as FQDESV (reference sequence). The CDR3 runs 17 residues. This chain's CDR3 is CTSSLVRGRRSYNEQFF. In DNA form, the CDR3 reads TGTACCAGCAGCTTAGTAAGGGGGAGAAGGTCCTACAATGAGCAGTTCTTC.

The gene calls are TRBV4-3 and TRBJ2-7, with unresolved D. The CDR3 loop spans 14 amino acids. Germline V gives CDR1 LGHNA, CDR2 YSLEER. V lost 0 bases, J lost 2 bases, and 8 bases lay in between. This CDR3 reads CASSQDWPTYEQYF. CDR3 in DNA: TGCGCCAGCAGCCAAGATTGGCCAACCTACGAGCAGTACTTC.

As DNA, the CDR3 is TGTGCCACCAGCAGGGGAGCGGGAAATGAGCAGTTCTTC. Translated: CATSRGAGNEQFF. The rearrangement links TRBV15 to TRBJ2-1, with 7 bases that match TRBD2. The CDR3 extends over 13 amino acids. The V segment lost 3 bases and the J segment 7 bases; nucleotides outside the gene matches: 3. In germline, CDR1 is LNHNV, CDR2 YYDKDF (reference sequence).

The V gene is TRBV15, the J gene TRBJ2-3, with D perhaps matching TRBD2 (6 bases). Germline V gene lookup returns CDR1 LNHNV and CDR2 YYDKDF (reference sequence). The CDR3 runs 15 residues. V was pared by 1 base and J by 4 bases, with 12 bases between. CDR3 loop: CATSRAGELSDTQYF. Written as DNA, the CDR3 is TGTGCCACCAGCAGAGCGGGGGAATTGTCAGATACGCAGTATTTT. Full variable domain (missing parts from reference TRBV15 and TRBJ2-3): DAMVIQNPRYQVTQFGKPVTLSCSQTLNHNVMYWYQQKSSQAPKLLFHYYDKDFNNEADTPDNFQSRRPNTSFCFLDIRSPGLGDTAMYLCATSRAGELSDTQYFGPGTRLTVL.

V is TRBV29-1 and J is TRBJ1-2; 9 nucleotides agree with TRBD1. V lost 7 bases and J lost 1; bases outside the gene matches: 4. Per the germline V gene, CDR1 is SQVTM and CDR2 is ANQGSEA. The CDR3 is 13 residues long. The CDR3 nucleotides read TGCAGCGGAGGACAGGGGCGTAACTATGGCTACACCTTC. It encodes CSGGQGRNYGYTF.

The V call is TRBV27, the J call TRBJ2-5, with D perhaps matching TRBD2 (6 bases). Germline lookup yields CDR1 MNHEY and CDR2 SMNVEV (reference sequence). The CDR3 consists of 13 residues. The V end lost 4 bases, the J end lost 5 bases, and 11 bases lay between the germline ends. CDR3 bases: TGTGCCAGCAGTTGGAGGGAATCGGAGACCCAGTACTTC. Its translation is CASSWRESETQYF.

The genes are TRBV5-1 and TRBJ2-4; D is undetermined. The CDR3 totals 16 residues. Germline assignment: CDR1 SGHRS and CDR2 YFSETQ. Trimming stripped 2 bases from V and 0 bases from J, with 12 bases between. Written as DNA, the CDR3 is TGCGCCAGCAGCTTCCAACGAGGTTTAGCCAAAAACATTCAGTACTTC. This codes for CASSFQRGLAKNIQYF.

The chain uses TRBV19 and TRBJ1-3; D possibly corresponds to TRBD1 (6 bases). CDR1 LNHDA and CDR2 SQIVND come from the germline V gene (reference sequence). The V end was cut by 7 bases, the J end by 2 bases, with 15 bases between. The CDR3 sequence is 15 residues long. CDR3 protein: CASKERTVPGNTIYF. The CDR3 region has the DNA TGTGCCAGTAAAGAGAGGACAGTCCCTGGAAACACCATATATTTT. Full variable domain (outside the CDR3, taken from reference TRBV19 and TRBJ1-3): DGGITQSPKYLFRKEGQNVTLSCEQNLNHDAMYWYRQDPGQGLRLIYYSQIVNDFQKGDIAEGYSVSREKKESFPLTVTSAQKNPTAFYLCASKERTVPGNTIYFGEGSWLTVV.

The chain uses TRBV28 and TRBJ1-6; TRBD1 is a possible D gene (5 bases). Germline V gene lookup returns CDR1 MDHEN and CDR2 SYDVKM. V lost 7 bases to trimming and J lost 0 bases, with 16 bases between them. There are 17 residues in the CDR3. The CDR3 nucleotides read TGTGCCAGCACCCGAACAGGAACGAGCTCCTATAATTCACCCCTCCACTTT. As protein: CASTRTGTSSYNSPLHF.

This clone was seen only a few times. The chain combines TRBV27 with TRBJ1-6; no firm D call. Germline assignment: CDR1 MNHEY and CDR2 SMNVEV (reference sequence). V lost 3 bases to trimming and J lost 10 bases, with 4 bases between them. This CDR3 is 11 amino acids long. The CDR3 loop is CASSFGSPLHF. The CDR3 DNA follows: TGTGCCAGCAGTTTTGGCTCACCCCTCCACTTT.

This clone was detected once. The V and J genes are TRBV27 and TRBJ2-7, with 11 bases lining up with TRBD2. This CDR3 spans 14 amino acids. The J segment lost 4 bases and the V segment lost 6 bases, leaving 5 bases of the junction unmatched. CDR1 is MNHEY and CDR2 is SMNVEV in the germline V gene (reference sequence). For the CDR3, the DNA is TGTGCCAGCAGGTCAACTAGCGGGGGATACGAGCAGTACTTC. This sequence encodes CASRSTSGGYEQYF.

The rearrangement joins TRBV6-5 to TRBJ1-2; possibly TRBD1 for D (6 bases). Trimming stripped 1 base from V and 9 bases from J, with 18 bases between. CDR3 length equals 15 residues. Germline V CDR1 and CDR2: MNHEY, SVGAGI. DNA for the CDR3: TGTGCCAGCAGTTACTTCAAAGGGGGACAAAGCCGCTACACCTTC. Protein sequence: CASSYFKGGQSRYTF.

The gene calls are TRBV30 and TRBJ1-2; 9 bases agree with TRBD1. The CDR3 runs 12 residues. Per the germline V gene, CDR1 is GTSNPN and CDR2 is SVGIG (reference sequence). The V and J ends lost 5 bases and 7 bases, in that order; junction bases with no gene match: 5. As DNA, the CDR3 is TGTGCCTGGGGCACAGGGGGCGGTGGCTACACCTTC. It encodes CAWGTGGGGYTF.

This sequence joins TRBV9 and TRBJ1-1, with 7 bases identical to TRBD1. The CDR3 has 15 residues. With V trimmed by 3 bases and J by 0 bases, 5 bases remained unmatched. Germline V CDR1 and CDR2: SGDLS, YYNGEE. The CDR3 sequence: CASSGTGTVNTEAFF. The CDR3 coding sequence is TGTGCCAGCAGCGGAACTGGGACAGTGAACACTGAAGCTTTCTTT.

The chain combines TRBV7-8 with TRBJ2-2; TRBD1 is a possible D gene (5 bases). Germline V gene lookup returns CDR1 SGHVS and CDR2 FQNEAQ. Trimming took 5 bases from V and 8 from J, leaving 15 bases between them. The CDR3 totals 14 residues. The CDR3 DNA is TGTGCCAGCAGCGCACTCAGGGTGTTAGGGGAGCTGTTTTTT. This encodes CASSALRVLGELFF. Based on the CDR3 plus reference TRBV7-8 and TRBJ2-2, the full variable domain is GAGVSQSPRYKVAKRGQDVALRCDPISGHVSLFWYQQALGQGPEFLTYFQNEAQLDKSGLPSDRFFAERPEGSVSTLKIQRTQQEDSAVYLCASSALRVLGELFFGEGSRLTVL.

V gene TRBV15 combines with J gene TRBJ2-5; 7 bases fit TRBD2. Germline lookup yields CDR1 LNHNV and CDR2 YYDKDF (reference sequence). The CDR3 contains 14 residues. With V trimmed by 9 bases and J by 4 bases, 11 bases remained unmatched. The DNA for the CDR3 is TGTGCCACGCGGAGGGAGGGTAGTGCAGAGACCCAGTACTTC. Translation: CATRREGSAETQYF.

The chain has TRBV10-3 and TRBJ2-2; 7 nucleotides match TRBD1. The germline V gene encodes CDR1 ENHRY and CDR2 SYGVKD. The junction had 7 bases not matched to a gene; V was cut back by 6 bases and J by 6 bases. There are 14 residues in the CDR3. The CDR3 sequence: CAISQGVSAGELFF. The CDR3 DNA reads as TGTGCCATCAGCCAGGGGGTCTCGGCCGGGGAGCTGTTTTTT.

The chain couples TRBV30 to TRBJ2-6; D perhaps matches TRBD2 (6 bases). In germline, CDR1 is GTSNPN, CDR2 SVGIG (reference sequence). Deletions cut 3 bases from V and 0 bases from J, with 15 bases between. The CDR3 totals 17 residues. The CDR3 nucleotides read TGTGCCTGGAGGCCACTAGCAGGGTTCTCTGGGGCCAACGTCCTGACTTTC. Encoded protein: CAWRPLAGFSGANVLTF.

Worth noting for this clone: Different DNA sequences within this sample yield the same CDR3. The rearrangement joins TRBV30 to TRBJ1-1; 7 positions match TRBD1. From germline, CDR1 is GTSNPN and CDR2 SVGIG (reference sequence). V dropped 2 bases and J dropped 2; count of bases not matched to a gene: 2. The CDR3 extends over 13 amino acids. CDR3 coding DNA: TGTGCCTGGAGTCGACAGGGTAACACTGAAGCTTTCTTT. Its protein is CAWSRQGNTEAFF. Together with reference TRBV30 and TRBJ1-1, the CDR3 gives the full variable domain: SQTIHQWPATLVQPVGSPLSLECTVEGTSNPNLYWYRQAAGRGLQLLFYSVGIGQISSEVPQNLSASRPQDRQFILSSKKLLLSDSGFYLCAWSRQGNTEAFFGQGTRLTVV.

This chain joins TRBV2 and TRBJ2-2, with D tentatively TRBD2 (7 bases). This CDR3 comprises 14 residues. Looked up from germline, CDR1 is SNHLY and CDR2 is FYNNEI. V lost 8 bases, J lost 4 bases, and 14 bases lay in between. The DNA for the CDR3 is TGTGCCAGCCGGGGGGCAGCGGCCACCGGGGAGCTGTTTTTT. It is translated as CASRGAAATGELFF.

This chain joins TRBV10-3 and TRBJ1-1, with 10 bases identical to TRBD1. CDR3 length: 13 amino acids. Per germline, CDR1 ENHRY and CDR2 SYGVKD. V shed 11 bases and J 4 bases; nucleotides not matched to a gene: 7. CDR3 sequence: CASRTGGGTEAFF. For the CDR3, the DNA is TGTGCCTCAAGGACAGGGGGAGGCACTGAAGCTTTCTTT.

This clone has just one count. This chain connects TRBV5-5 to TRBJ2-7, with D tentatively TRBD1 (6 bases). CDR1 and CDR2 from the germline V gene are SGHKS and YYEKEE (reference sequence). V was cut by 1 base and J by 5 bases, with 13 bases left in between. The CDR3 extends over 14 amino acids. The CDR3 loop is CASSLWQGNDEQYF. The CDR3 DNA is TGTGCCAGCAGCTTGTGGCAGGGGAACGACGAGCAGTACTTC.

The J gene is TRBJ1-2, the V gene TRBV7-3; tentatively, D is TRBD1 (6 bases). Germline assignment: CDR1 SGHTA and CDR2 FQGTGA. V lost 2 bases to trimming and J lost 3 bases, with 13 bases between them. The length of the CDR3 is 15 residues. CDR3 sequence (DNA): TGTGCCAGCAGCTTACAGGCAGGGGTGGACTATGGCTACACCTTC. This sequence encodes CASSLQAGVDYGYTF.

J is TRBJ2-2 and V is TRBV9, with TRBD1 as a possible D gene (5 bases). The CDR3 has 15 amino acids. CDR1 and CDR2 (germline): SGDLS, YYNGEE. Trimming pared 0 bases from V and 6 bases from J, leaving 12 bases between. CDR3 region: CASSVGAGYAGELFF. CDR3 coding DNA: TGTGCCAGCAGCGTAGGAGCAGGGTACGCCGGGGAGCTGTTTTTT.